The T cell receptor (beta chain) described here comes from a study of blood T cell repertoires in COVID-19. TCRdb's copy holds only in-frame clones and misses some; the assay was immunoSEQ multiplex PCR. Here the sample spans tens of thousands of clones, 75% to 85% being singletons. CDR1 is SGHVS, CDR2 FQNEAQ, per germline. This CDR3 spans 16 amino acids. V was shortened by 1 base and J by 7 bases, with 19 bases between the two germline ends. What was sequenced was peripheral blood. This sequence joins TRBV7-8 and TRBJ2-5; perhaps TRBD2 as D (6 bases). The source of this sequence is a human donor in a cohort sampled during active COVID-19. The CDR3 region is CASSLGTSSRVWTQYF. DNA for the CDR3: TGTGCCAGCAGCTTAGGCACTAGCTCTCGAGTGTGGACCCAGTACTTC.